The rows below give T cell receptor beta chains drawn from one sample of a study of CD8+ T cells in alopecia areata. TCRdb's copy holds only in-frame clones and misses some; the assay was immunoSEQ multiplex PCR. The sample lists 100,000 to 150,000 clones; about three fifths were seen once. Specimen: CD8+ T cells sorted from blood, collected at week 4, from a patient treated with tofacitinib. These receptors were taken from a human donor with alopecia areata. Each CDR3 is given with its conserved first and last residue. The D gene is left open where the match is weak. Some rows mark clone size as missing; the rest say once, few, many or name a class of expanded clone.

CDR3aa: CASSGSVIYGYTF
CDR3nt: TGTGCCAGCAGTGGGTCAGTGATCTATGGCTACACCTTC
j_gene: TRBJ1-2
v_gene: TRBV6-5
abundance: few
d_gene: .
len: 13

CDR3aa: CASSPSTGLPLHF
CDR3nt: TGTGCCAGCAGTCCCTCGACAGGGTTGCCCCTCCACTTT
j_gene: TRBJ1-6
v_gene: TRBV27
abundance: .
d_gene: TRBD1
len: 13

CDR3aa: CSVESRQGSYEQYF
CDR3nt: TGCAGCGTTGAATCGAGACAGGGGTCCTACGAGCAGTACTTC
j_gene: TRBJ2-7
v_gene: TRBV29-1
abundance: .
d_gene: TRBD1
len: 14

CDR3aa: CASSPTGDHEQYF
CDR3nt: TGTGCCAGCAGCCCCACAGGGGACCACGAGCAGTACTTC
j_gene: TRBJ2-7
v_gene: TRBV7-9
abundance: .
d_gene: TRBD1
len: 13

CDR3aa: CATSSLLTEQFF
CDR3nt: TGTGCCACCAGCAGCCTACTCACTGAGCAGTTCTTC
j_gene: TRBJ2-1
v_gene: TRBV15
abundance: .
d_gene: .
len: 12

CDR3aa: CSVEEGGTGSGEQFF
CDR3nt: TGCAGCGTTGAAGAGGGCGGGACCGGGTCAGGTGAGCAGTTCTTC
j_gene: TRBJ2-1
v_gene: TRBV29-1
abundance: .
d_gene: .
len: 15

CDR3aa: CASPRTSGGEFSGANVLTF
CDR3nt: TGTGCCAGCCCCCGGACTAGCGGGGGGGAATTCTCTGGGGCCAACGTCCTGACTTTC
j_gene: TRBJ2-6
v_gene: TRBV2
abundance: few
d_gene: TRBD2
len: 19

CDR3aa: CASSLMRGSEAFF
CDR3nt: TGTGCCAGCAGTTTGATGAGGGGCTCTGAAGCTTTCTTT
j_gene: TRBJ1-1
v_gene: TRBV27
abundance: .
d_gene: .
len: 13

CDR3aa: CASSTRTAPKETQYF
CDR3nt: TGTGCCAGCAGTACCCGGACAGCTCCTAAAGAGACCCAGTACTTC
j_gene: TRBJ2-5
v_gene: TRBV27
abundance: .
d_gene: .
len: 15

CDR3aa: CASSSRTGGKDYGYTF
CDR3nt: TGTGCCAGCAGTTCCCGGACAGGGGGCAAAGACTATGGCTACACCTTC
j_gene: TRBJ1-2
v_gene: TRBV28
abundance: few
d_gene: TRBD1
len: 16